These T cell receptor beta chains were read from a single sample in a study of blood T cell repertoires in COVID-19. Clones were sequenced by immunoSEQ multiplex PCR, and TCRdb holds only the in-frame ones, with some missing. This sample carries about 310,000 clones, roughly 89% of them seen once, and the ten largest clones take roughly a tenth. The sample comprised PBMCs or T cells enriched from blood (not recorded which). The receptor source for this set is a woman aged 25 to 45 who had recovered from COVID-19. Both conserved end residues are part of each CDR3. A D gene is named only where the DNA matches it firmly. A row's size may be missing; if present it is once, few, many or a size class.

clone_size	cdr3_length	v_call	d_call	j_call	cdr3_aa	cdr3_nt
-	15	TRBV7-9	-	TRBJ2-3	CASSPSAGSTDTQYF	TGTGCCAGCAGCCCCTCCGCAGGAAGCACAGATACGCAGTATTTT
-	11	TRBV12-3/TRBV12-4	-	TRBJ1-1	CASSLNSEAFF	TGTGCCAGCAGTTTGAACAGTGAAGCTTTCTTT
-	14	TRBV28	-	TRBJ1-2	CASKLGGASYGYTF	TGTGCCAGCAAGCTTGGGGGGGCGAGCTATGGCTACACCTTC
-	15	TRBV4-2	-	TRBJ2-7	CASSQVLRWVDEQYF	TGTGCCAGCAGCCAAGTTTTGCGGTGGGTGGACGAGCAGTACTTC
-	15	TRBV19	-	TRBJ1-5	CASSISGQPNQPQHF	TGTGCCAGTAGTATTTCAGGACAGCCCAATCAGCCCCAGCATTTT
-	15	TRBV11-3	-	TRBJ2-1	CASSLGARSYNEQFF	TGTGCCAGCAGCTTAGGAGCCCGTTCCTACAATGAGCAGTTCTTC
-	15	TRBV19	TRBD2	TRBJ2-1	CASSRGTSGIIEQFF	TGTGCCAGTAGTAGGGGGACTAGCGGGATAATTGAGCAGTTCTTC
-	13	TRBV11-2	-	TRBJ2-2	CASSLSRGGELFF	TGTGCCAGCAGCTTATCTAGGGGCGGGGAGCTGTTTTTT
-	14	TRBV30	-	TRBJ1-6	CAWTYGSYNSPLHF	TGTGCCTGGACCTACGGGTCCTATAATTCACCCCTCCACTTT
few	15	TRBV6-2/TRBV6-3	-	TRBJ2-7	CASSYRLMSSYEQYF	TGTGCCAGCAGTTACCGACTAATGAGCTCCTACGAGCAGTACTTC
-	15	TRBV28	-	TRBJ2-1	CASTLGADLNNEQFF	TGTGCCAGCACCTTGGGGGCGGACCTCAACAATGAGCAGTTCTTC
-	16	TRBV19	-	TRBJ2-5	CASSIGQSGLQETQYF	TGTGCCAGTAGTATCGGACAGAGCGGATTACAAGAGACCCAGTACTTC
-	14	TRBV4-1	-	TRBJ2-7	CASSQDMRVYEQYF	TGCGCCAGCAGCCAAGATATGAGGGTCTACGAGCAGTACTTC
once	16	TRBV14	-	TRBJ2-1	CASSLRRGPHYNEQFF	TGTGCCAGCAGCCTCCGGCGGGGTCCCCACTACAATGAGCAGTTCTTC
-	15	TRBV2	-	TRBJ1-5	CASSARRQPNQPQHF	TGTGCCAGCAGTGCGAGGCGACAGCCAAATCAGCCCCAGCATTTT
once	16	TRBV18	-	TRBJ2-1	CASSPSAGHSYNEQFF	TGTGCCAGCTCACCATCAGCAGGGCACTCCTACAATGAGCAGTTCTTC
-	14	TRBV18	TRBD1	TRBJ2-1	CASSSQGAMDEQFF	TGTGCCAGCTCATCACAGGGGGCGATGGATGAGCAGTTCTTC
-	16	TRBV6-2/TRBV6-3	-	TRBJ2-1	CASSYTLARKGNEQFF	TGTGCCAGCAGTTACACGCTAGCGAGGAAAGGCAATGAGCAGTTCTTC
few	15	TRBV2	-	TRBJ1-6	CASSVEVSYNSPLHF	TGTGCCAGCAGTGTAGAGGTCTCCTATAATTCACCCCTCCACTTT
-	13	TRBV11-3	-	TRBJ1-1	CASSLDRNTEAFF	TGTGCCAGCAGCTTAGATAGGAACACTGAAGCTTTCTTT
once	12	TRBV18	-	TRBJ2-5	CASSPSQETQYF	TGTGCCAGCTCACCCAGCCAAGAGACCCAGTACTTC
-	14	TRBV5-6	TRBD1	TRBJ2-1	CASSSPGTGNEQFF	TGTGCCAGCAGCTCCCCCGGGACAGGCAATGAGCAGTTCTTC
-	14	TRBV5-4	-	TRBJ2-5	CASSYYRGQETQYF	TGTGCCAGCAGCTACTACCGGGGCCAAGAGACCCAGTACTTC
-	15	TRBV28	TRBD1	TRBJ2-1	CASSLSQGAANEQFF	TGTGCCAGCAGTTTAAGTCAGGGGGCTGCTAATGAGCAGTTCTTC
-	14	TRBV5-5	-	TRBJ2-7	CASSSPDGMMEQYF	TGTGCCAGCAGCTCACCGGACGGGATGATGGAGCAGTACTTC
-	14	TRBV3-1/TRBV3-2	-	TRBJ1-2	CASSQDQGFGGYTF	TGTGCCAGCAGCCAAGATCAGGGTTTTGGTGGCTACACCTTC
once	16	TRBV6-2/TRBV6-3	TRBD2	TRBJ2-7	CASSYSKSSGDYEQYF	TGTGCCAGCAGTTACTCGAAGTCTAGCGGAGACTACGAGCAGTACTTC
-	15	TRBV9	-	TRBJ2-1	CASSEGGLVYNEQFF	TGTGCCAGCAGCGAGGGAGGCCTAGTGTATAATGAGCAGTTCTTC
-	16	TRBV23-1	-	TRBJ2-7	CASSQFPGDSSYEQYF	TGCGCCAGCAGTCAATTCCCGGGGGACAGCTCCTACGAGCAGTACTTC
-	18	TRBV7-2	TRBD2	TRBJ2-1	CASSLRLAGAAGHNEQFF	TGTGCCAGCAGCTTAAGACTAGCGGGAGCGGCCGGGCACAATGAGCAGTTCTTC
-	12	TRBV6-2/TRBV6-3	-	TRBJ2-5	CASSPPHETQYF	TGTGCCAGCAGCCCCCCCCATGAGACCCAGTACTTC
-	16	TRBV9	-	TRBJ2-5	CASSPAPGLQQETQYF	TGTGCCAGCAGCCCGGCCCCGGGACTCCAGCAAGAGACCCAGTACTTC
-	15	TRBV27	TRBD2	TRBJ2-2	CASSLLAGGTGELFF	TGTGCCAGCAGCCTCCTAGCGGGGGGCACCGGGGAGCTGTTTTTT
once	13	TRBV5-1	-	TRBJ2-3	CASRDSGTDTQYF	TGCGCCAGCAGGGATAGCGGAACAGATACGCAGTATTTT
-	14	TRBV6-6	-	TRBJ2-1	CASAPGSSYNEQFF	TGTGCCAGCGCTCCAGGATCCTCCTACAATGAGCAGTTCTTC
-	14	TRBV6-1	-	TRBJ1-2	CASSEAPAAYGYTF	TGTGCCAGCAGTGAAGCGCCGGCAGCGTATGGCTACACCTTC
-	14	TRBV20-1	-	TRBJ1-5	CSASRAQGFQPQHF	TGCAGTGCTAGTCGTGCGCAGGGTTTCCAGCCCCAGCATTTT
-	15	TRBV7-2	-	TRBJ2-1	CASSLAAGSYNEQFF	TGTGCCAGCAGCTTAGCAGCAGGCTCCTACAATGAGCAGTTCTTC
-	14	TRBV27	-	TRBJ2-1	CASNSHLDYNEQFF	TGTGCCAGCAACTCACACCTAGACTACAATGAGCAGTTCTTC
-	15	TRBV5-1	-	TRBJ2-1	CASQITGFGYNEQFF	TGCGCCAGCCAAATTACAGGGTTCGGGTACAATGAGCAGTTCTTC
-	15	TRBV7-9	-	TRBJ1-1	CASSLVLSVNTEAFF	TGTGCCAGCAGCTTAGTGCTTTCGGTCAACACTGAAGCTTTCTTT
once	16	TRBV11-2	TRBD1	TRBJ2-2	CASSLGGTGDTGELFF	TGTGCCAGCAGCTTAGGAGGGACAGGAGATACCGGGGAGCTGTTTTTT
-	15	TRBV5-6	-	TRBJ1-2	CASSLGQGGHYGYTF	TGTGCCAGCAGCTTGGGGCAGGGAGGCCACTATGGCTACACCTTC
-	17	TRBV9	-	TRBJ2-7	CASNPREDFAGLGEQYF	TGTGCCAGCAACCCAAGGGAAGATTTCGCGGGGCTGGGCGAGCAGTACTTC
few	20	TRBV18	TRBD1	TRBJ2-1	CASSPFTGTGGLKSYNEQFF	TGTGCCAGCTCACCCTTCACCGGGACAGGGGGCCTCAAATCCTACAATGAGCAGTTCTTC
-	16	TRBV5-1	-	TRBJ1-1	CASSLASGTLRTEAFF	TGCGCCAGCAGCTTGGCGTCAGGGACTTTGCGAACTGAAGCTTTCTTT
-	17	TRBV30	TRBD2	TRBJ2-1	CAWSALAGEGDYNEQFF	TGTGCCTGGAGTGCACTAGCGGGAGAAGGGGATTACAATGAGCAGTTCTTC
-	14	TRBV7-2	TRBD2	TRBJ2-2	CASSLAGGTGELFF	TGTGCCAGCAGCTTAGCGGGAGGGACCGGGGAGCTGTTTTTT
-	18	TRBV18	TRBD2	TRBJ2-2	CASSPRGLAGGNTGELFF	TGTGCCAGCTCACCCCGAGGGCTAGCGGGAGGCAACACCGGGGAGCTGTTTTTT
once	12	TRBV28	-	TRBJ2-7	CASSSFTYEQYF	TGTGCCAGCAGTTCTTTTACCTACGAGCAGTACTTC
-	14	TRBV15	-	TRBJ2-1	CATKFDSSYNEQFF	TGTGCCACCAAATTCGACAGCTCCTACAATGAGCAGTTCTTC
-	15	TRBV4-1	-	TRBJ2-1	CASSQVDYGRNEQFF	TGCGCCAGCAGCCAAGTGGACTACGGCAGAAATGAGCAGTTCTTC
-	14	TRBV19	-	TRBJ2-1	CASRLGKTNNEQFF	TGTGCCAGTAGGCTCGGGAAAACTAACAATGAGCAGTTCTTC